This T cell receptor (beta chain) was retrieved from a study of blood T cell repertoires in COVID-19. The method was immunoSEQ multiplex PCR; TCRdb's version includes in-frame clones alone and lacks a portion of them. The sample yields 150,000 to 200,000 clones, roughly 80% seen once. This CDR3 region has 16 residues. The V and J ends lost 3 bases and 2 bases, in that order; junction bases with no gene match: 6. CDR1 is SGHNT and CDR2 is YYREEE in the germline V gene (reference sequence). The clonotype comes from a woman aged 80 or over with COVID-19, enrolled during active disease. The material sequenced was peripheral blood. The V gene is TRBV5-4, the J gene TRBJ1-4; TRBD1 agrees at 8 bases. The CDR3 coding sequence is TGTGCCAGCAGCTATCCTTACAGGGGGACTAATGAAAAACTGTTTTTT. Its translation: CASSYPYRGTNEKLFF.